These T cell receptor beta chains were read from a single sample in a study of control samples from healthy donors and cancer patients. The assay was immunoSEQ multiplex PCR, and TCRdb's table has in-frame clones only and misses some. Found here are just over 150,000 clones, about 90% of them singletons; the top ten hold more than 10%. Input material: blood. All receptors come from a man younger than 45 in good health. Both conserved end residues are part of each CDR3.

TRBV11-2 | CASSSGGGRPFDEQFF
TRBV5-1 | CASSLEGRSGQPQHF
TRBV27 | CASSFLPWTETNYGYTF
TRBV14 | CASSQLQGALDEAFF
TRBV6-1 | CASSEYRGQANYGYTF
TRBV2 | CASRGRINIQYF
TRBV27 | CASSYVGTGGGYGYTF
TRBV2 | CASMGGGNQPQHF
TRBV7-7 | CASSPGLAGNNEQFF
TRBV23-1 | CASSQSWTGGNSPLHF
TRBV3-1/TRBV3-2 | CASSRTSGGYEQYF
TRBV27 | CASAFSSGASYEQYF
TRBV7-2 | CASSSGTAVNQPQHF
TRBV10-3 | CAISESRGRQGSEKTQYF
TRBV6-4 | CASSDPQTRNSLSYEQYF
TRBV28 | CASSPPDRTRNTEAFF
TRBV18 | CASSSRVDTEAFF
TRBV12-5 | CASSLGPSNEQYF
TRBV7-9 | CASLNGPMFNEQFF
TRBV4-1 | CASSQDLTGQGANRAF
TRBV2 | CASNAGKVAEAFF
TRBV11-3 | CASSLDGLAGYTGELFF
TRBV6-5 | CASSTQGPGSEQFF
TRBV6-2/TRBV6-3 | CASSQGGGQYF
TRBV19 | CASWTGGGYTF
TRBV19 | CASSPLAGVSDTQYF
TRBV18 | CASSPWPGGSPSSYNEQFF
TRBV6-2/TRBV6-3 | CASSSLLLNTEAFF
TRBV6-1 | CASSEVYRAGGRANEKLFF
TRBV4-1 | CASSQEVWTAGNTIYF
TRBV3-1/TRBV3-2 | CASSYRENTGELFF
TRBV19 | CASTLGAENTEAFF
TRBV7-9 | CASSWGEQGSSTDTQYF
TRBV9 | CASSVDGGRETQYF
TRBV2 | CASSLTGDTQYF
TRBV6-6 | CASSNRGLGPDTQYF
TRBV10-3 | CAASSGGGTRETQYF
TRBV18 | CASSPRLAGGPNTGELFF
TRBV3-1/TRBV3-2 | CASSQDSSEKLFF
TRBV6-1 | CASSEGTGSAHNSPLHF
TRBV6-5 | CAIHSGTGKGSPLHF
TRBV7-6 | CASSLSFNQPQHF
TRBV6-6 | CASRYAGGEQYF
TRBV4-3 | CASSQVQGQGQPQHF
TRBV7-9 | CASSSPDTSSYEQYF
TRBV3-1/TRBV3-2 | CASSQLLNYGYTF
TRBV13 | CASSLKVGQYNEQFF